The rows below give T cell receptor beta chains drawn from one sample of a study of PD-1 blockade in classical Hodgkin lymphoma. Clones were sequenced by immunoSEQ multiplex PCR, and TCRdb holds only the in-frame ones, with some missing. The sample shows 15,000 to 20,000 clones, roughly four fifths of them seen only once. Source: CD4+ T cells from blood, taken before the fourth cycle of nivolumab. These TCRs come from a human donor with classical Hodgkin lymphoma. CDR3s include the opening cysteine and the closing phenylalanine or tryptophan. A D gene is named only where the DNA matches it firmly. For some rows the clone size is stated as once, few or many, or as a class when expanded; others skip it.

V gene: TRBV5-1; D gene: -; J gene: TRBJ2-2; clone size: -; CDR3 DNA: TGCGCCAGCAGCTTAGGCGGGGTCGTCGGGGAGCTGTTTTTT; CDR3 protein: CASSLGGVVGELFF
V gene: TRBV9; D gene: -; J gene: TRBJ2-2; clone size: -; CDR3 DNA: TGTGCCAGCAGCTACCTGGATAACACCGGGGAGCTGTTTTTT; CDR3 protein: CASSYLDNTGELFF
V gene: TRBV11-3; D gene: -; J gene: TRBJ1-1; clone size: once; CDR3 DNA: TGTGCCAGCAGCCCCCGGGGAGGAAACACTGAAGCTTTCTTT; CDR3 protein: CASSPRGGNTEAFF
V gene: TRBV5-4; D gene: TRBD1; J gene: TRBJ2-2; clone size: -; CDR3 DNA: TGTGCCAGCAGCTTGGTCCGACAGGGGGTGAACACCGGGGAGCTGTTTTTT; CDR3 protein: CASSLVRQGVNTGELFF
V gene: TRBV11-2; D gene: TRBD1; J gene: TRBJ2-2; clone size: -; CDR3 DNA: TGTGCCAGCAGACAACAGGGGATCACCGGGGAGCTGTTTTTT; CDR3 protein: CASRQQGITGELFF
V gene: TRBV27; D gene: -; J gene: TRBJ1-1; clone size: -; CDR3 DNA: TGTGCCAGCAGCAATGGACAGCATCAAGCTTTCTTT; CDR3 protein: CASSNGQHQAFF
V gene: TRBV7-8; D gene: -; J gene: TRBJ2-7; clone size: -; CDR3 DNA: TGTGCCAGCAGCTTAAGGGAATCCTACGAGCAGTACTTC; CDR3 protein: CASSLRESYEQYF
V gene: TRBV15; D gene: TRBD1; J gene: TRBJ1-1; clone size: -; CDR3 DNA: TGTGCCACCAGCAGAGGCGGTAGGTCAGGGGGCCCGTTTGAAGCTTTCTTT; CDR3 protein: CATSRGGRSGGPFEAFF
V gene: TRBV27; D gene: -; J gene: TRBJ2-2; clone size: -; CDR3 DNA: TGTGCCAGCAGTTTTCGGTCGGGACTGGCGAACACCGGGGAGCTGTTTTTT; CDR3 protein: CASSFRSGLANTGELFF
V gene: TRBV7-2; D gene: -; J gene: TRBJ1-5; clone size: -; CDR3 DNA: TGTGCCAGCAGCTTTTCCAATCAGCCCCAGCATTTT; CDR3 protein: CASSFSNQPQHF
V gene: TRBV19; D gene: -; J gene: TRBJ2-2; clone size: -; CDR3 DNA: TGTGCCAGTAGTATTTCCGGGCCACGGAGCACCGGGGAGCTGTTTTTT; CDR3 protein: CASSISGPRSTGELFF
V gene: TRBV19; D gene: -; J gene: TRBJ1-2; clone size: -; CDR3 DNA: TGTGCCAGCAAAGACGGATTTAACTATGGCTACACCTTC; CDR3 protein: CASKDGFNYGYTF
V gene: TRBV11-2; D gene: TRBD2; J gene: TRBJ2-5; clone size: -; CDR3 DNA: TGTGCCAGCAGCTTAACCTCTAGCGGGGGTCAGACCCAGTACTTC; CDR3 protein: CASSLTSSGGQTQYF
V gene: TRBV21-1; D gene: -; J gene: TRBJ2-2; clone size: -; CDR3 DNA: TGTGCCAGCAGCAAAGGGGGCAGGGAAAATTCCGGGGAGCTGTTTTTT; CDR3 protein: CASSKGGRENSGELFF
V gene: TRBV2; D gene: TRBD2; J gene: TRBJ2-3; clone size: -; CDR3 DNA: TGTGCCACCAAGTCGCCGACTAGCGGGAGAACCCGGAAAGATACGCAGTATTTT; CDR3 protein: CATKSPTSGRTRKDTQYF
V gene: TRBV28; D gene: -; J gene: TRBJ1-3; clone size: -; CDR3 DNA: TGTGCCAGCCATACGGGGGGCGCTGGAAACACCATATATTTT; CDR3 protein: CASHTGGAGNTIYF
V gene: TRBV27; D gene: -; J gene: TRBJ1-6; clone size: few; CDR3 DNA: TGTGCCAGCAAAAGGGGAGGGAATGTCTCACCCCTCCACTTT; CDR3 protein: CASKRGGNVSPLHF
V gene: TRBV10-3; D gene: -; J gene: TRBJ1-1; clone size: -; CDR3 DNA: TGTGCCATCAGTGAATCCCGACAGGAAAGGGAAGCTTTCTTT; CDR3 protein: CAISESRQEREAFF
V gene: TRBV2; D gene: TRBD2; J gene: TRBJ2-1; clone size: -; CDR3 DNA: TGTGCCAGCAGTTGGACTAGCTCCTACAATGAGCAGTTCTTC; CDR3 protein: CASSWTSSYNEQFF
V gene: TRBV6-1; D gene: TRBD1; J gene: TRBJ1-2; clone size: once; CDR3 DNA: TGTGCCAGCAGTCGGTACGCGGGACAGAACTATGGCTACACCTTC; CDR3 protein: CASSRYAGQNYGYTF
V gene: TRBV5-4; D gene: TRBD2; J gene: TRBJ2-1; clone size: -; CDR3 DNA: TGTGCCAGCAGCCGGGAGCGGGGGGGCTCCTACAATGAGCAGTTCTTC; CDR3 protein: CASSRERGGSYNEQFF
V gene: TRBV15; D gene: -; J gene: TRBJ2-5; clone size: -; CDR3 DNA: TGTGCCACCAGCATGGGGGGACCTAGCTTGGAGACCCAGTACTTC; CDR3 protein: CATSMGGPSLETQYF
V gene: TRBV4-1; D gene: -; J gene: TRBJ2-3; clone size: -; CDR3 DNA: TGCGCCAGCAGCCAAAGGGTTATCGGGGACACAGATACGCAGTATTTT; CDR3 protein: CASSQRVIGDTDTQYF
V gene: TRBV7-2; D gene: TRBD2; J gene: TRBJ2-3; clone size: -; CDR3 DNA: TGTGCCAGCACAGCAGCTTCGTCCGGGACTAGCGGTAATACGCAGTATTTT; CDR3 protein: CASTAASSGTSGNTQYF
V gene: TRBV2; D gene: -; J gene: TRBJ2-7; clone size: -; CDR3 DNA: TGTGCCAGCAGTGTCCGGGGGTCCTACGAGCAGTACTTC; CDR3 protein: CASSVRGSYEQYF
V gene: TRBV12-5; D gene: -; J gene: TRBJ1-3; clone size: few; CDR3 DNA: TGTGCTAGTGGTTTAGTGGTCCCAGGTTCTGGAAACACCATATATTTT; CDR3 protein: CASGLVVPGSGNTIYF
V gene: TRBV9; D gene: TRBD2; J gene: TRBJ2-1; clone size: -; CDR3 DNA: TGTGCCAGCAGCGTAGCTATCAGCGGGAGGGATGTTGAGCAGTTCTTC; CDR3 protein: CASSVAISGRDVEQFF
V gene: TRBV4-1; D gene: TRBD2; J gene: TRBJ2-3; clone size: few; CDR3 DNA: TGCGCCAGCAGCCATCCTGTTAAGCGGGGGATTGCAGATACGCAGTATTTT; CDR3 protein: CASSHPVKRGIADTQYF
V gene: TRBV7-2; D gene: -; J gene: TRBJ1-1; clone size: -; CDR3 DNA: TGTGCCAGCAGCTTACTGGGGGCGCAGTCTGAAGCTTTCTTT; CDR3 protein: CASSLLGAQSEAFF
V gene: TRBV5-1; D gene: -; J gene: TRBJ2-3; clone size: -; CDR3 DNA: TGCGCCAGCAGCTTGGATGGAGTCATCAAGTATTTT; CDR3 protein: CASSLDGVIKYF
V gene: TRBV11-2; D gene: -; J gene: TRBJ2-1; clone size: -; CDR3 DNA: TGTGCCAGCAGCCCTCAGGGCAAGTGGAGCTCCTACAATGAGCAGTTCTTC; CDR3 protein: CASSPQGKWSSYNEQFF
V gene: TRBV18; D gene: -; J gene: TRBJ2-7; clone size: -; CDR3 DNA: TGTGCCAGCTCACGAGATGAAACCACGTACTACGGGGAGTTGTACTTC; CDR3 protein: CASSRDETTYYGELYF
V gene: TRBV9; D gene: -; J gene: TRBJ2-7; clone size: -; CDR3 DNA: TGTGCCAGCAGCGTAGTAGAATGGGCTGGCGAGCAGTACTTC; CDR3 protein: CASSVVEWAGEQYF